A selection of T cell receptor beta chains follows, all from one sample in a study of blood T cell repertoires in COVID-19. Assay: immunoSEQ multiplex PCR; the TCRdb copy retains only in-frame clones and omits some. The data show roughly 220,000 clones, with around 83% seen just once and 7% to 10% held by the top ten. Sequenced input: peripheral blood. The receptors were gathered from a woman older than 75 with COVID-19, enrolled during active disease. The CDR3 runs from the conserved cysteine through the conserved F or W. D genes are given only for firm matches. The size of a clone is reported for some rows only, either as once, few or many, or as a class for expanded clones.

TRBV5-1	TRBJ1-1	.	.	TGCGCCAGCAGCGTTAGGGGTTACGGTGAAGCTTTCTTT	CASSVRGYGEAFF
TRBV30	TRBJ1-5	.	.	TGTGCCTGGAATGAGGGCCCAAATCAGCCCCAGCATTTT	CAWNEGPNQPQHF
TRBV5-1	TRBJ1-1	.	.	TGCGCCAGCAGCTCCGGACAGCCGAGGGCTGAAGCTTTCTTT	CASSSGQPRAEAFF
TRBV28	TRBJ2-2	.	few	TGTGCCAGCAGTTTCTCTGGGAGATTGGATGAAAAGACCGGGGAGCTGTTTTTT	CASSFSGRLDEKTGELFF
TRBV5-4	TRBJ2-4	TRBD1	.	TGTGCCAGCAGCCGGGACAGGGAGAACATTCAGTACTTC	CASSRDRENIQYF
TRBV6-5	TRBJ2-1	TRBD1	.	TGTGCCAGCAGTCGGACAGGGGACAGCTACAATGAGCAGTTCTTC	CASSRTGDSYNEQFF
TRBV7-9	TRBJ1-1	.	.	TGTGCCAGCAGCCCTGGACAGATTACGAACACTGAAGCTTTCTTT	CASSPGQITNTEAFF
TRBV2	TRBJ1-2	.	.	TGTGCCAGCAGTGAGGACAGCCCTTATGGCTACACCTTC	CASSEDSPYGYTF
TRBV3-1/TRBV3-2	TRBJ2-7	.	.	TGTGCCAGCAGCCAACAGGACGAGCAGTACTTC	CASSQQDEQYF
TRBV11-3	TRBJ2-1	.	.	TGTGCCAGCAGCTTTGGAGGGGCATACAATGAGCAGTTCTTC	CASSFGGAYNEQFF